This T cell receptor beta chain was documented in a study of early T cells in non-severe SARS-CoV-2 infection. Study as a whole: Sequenced material consisted of bulk RNA (from unsorted whole blood), and chains were unpaired.

J was trimmed by 2 bases and V by 4 bases; bases with no gene match: 8. This CDR3 comprises 16 residues. Germline loops: CDR1 SGHAT, CDR2 FQNNGV. Individual cDNA molecules each received unique molecular identifiers attached to them. TCRdb called the 5' RACE reads again in MiXCR, with one record for every CDR3 protein. The sample holds under 85,000 distinct CDR3 sequences, roughly 12% seen once. Sample: whole blood. This clonotype was sampled from an adult who was a healthcare worker with PCR-confirmed SARS-CoV-2 infection or an uninfected control (not recorded which). V gene TRBV11-2 combines with J gene TRBJ2-1; 7 positions agree with TRBD1. CDR3 sequence reads: CASSSLSGTAYNEQFF. CDR3 coding DNA: TGTGCCAGCAGCTCTTTGTCCGGGACAGCCTACAATGAGCAGTTCTTC.